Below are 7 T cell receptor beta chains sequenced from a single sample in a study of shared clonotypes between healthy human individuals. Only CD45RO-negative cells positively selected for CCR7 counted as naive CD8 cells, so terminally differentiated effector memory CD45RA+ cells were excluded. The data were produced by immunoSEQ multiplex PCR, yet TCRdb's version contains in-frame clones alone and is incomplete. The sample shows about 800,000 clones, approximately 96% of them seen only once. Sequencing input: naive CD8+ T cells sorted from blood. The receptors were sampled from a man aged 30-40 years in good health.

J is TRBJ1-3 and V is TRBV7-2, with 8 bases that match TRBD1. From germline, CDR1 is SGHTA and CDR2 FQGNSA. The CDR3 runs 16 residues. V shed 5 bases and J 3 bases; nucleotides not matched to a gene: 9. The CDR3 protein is CASSRPGGPSGNTIYF. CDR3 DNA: TGTGCCAGCAGCCGCCCAGGGGGCCCGAGTGGAAACACCATATATTTT.

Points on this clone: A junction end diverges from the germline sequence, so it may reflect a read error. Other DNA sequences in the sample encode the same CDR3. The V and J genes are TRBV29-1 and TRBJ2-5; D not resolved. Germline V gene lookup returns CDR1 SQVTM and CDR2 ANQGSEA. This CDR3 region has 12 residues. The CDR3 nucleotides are TGCAGCGTGGAAGAAGGGCTAGAGACCCAGTACTTC. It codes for CSVEEGLETQYF.

The CDR3 DNA sequence: TGCGCCAGCAGCCAAGATGGGACAGGGATGTACGAGCAGTACTTC. It codes for CASSQDGTGMYEQYF. The V gene is TRBV4-1, the J gene TRBJ2-7; 9 bases match TRBD1. Trimming at V came to 0 bases and at J to 4 bases, leaving 4 bases not matched to a gene. The CDR3 has 15 residues. The V gene's germline CDR1 is MGHRA and CDR2 YSYEKL.

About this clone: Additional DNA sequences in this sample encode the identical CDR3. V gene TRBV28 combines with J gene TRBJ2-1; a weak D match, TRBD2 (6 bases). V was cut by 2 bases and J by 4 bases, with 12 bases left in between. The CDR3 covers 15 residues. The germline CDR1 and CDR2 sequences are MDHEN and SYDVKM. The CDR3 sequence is CASSLLLAAYNEQFF. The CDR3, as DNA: TGTGCCAGCAGTTTACTACTAGCAGCATACAATGAGCAGTTCTTC. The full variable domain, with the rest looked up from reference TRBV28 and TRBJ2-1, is DVKVTQSSRYLVKRTGEKVFLECVQDMDHENMFWYRQDPGLGLRLIYFSYDVKMKEKGDIPEGYSVSREKKERFSLILESASTNQTSMYLCASSLLLAAYNEQFFGPGTRLTVL.

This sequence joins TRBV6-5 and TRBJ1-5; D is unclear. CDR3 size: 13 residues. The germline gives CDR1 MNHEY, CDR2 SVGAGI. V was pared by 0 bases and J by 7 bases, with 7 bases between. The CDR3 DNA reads TGTGCCAGCAGTTACTCGTGGCTCCAGCCCCAGCATTTT. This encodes CASSYSWLQPQHF.

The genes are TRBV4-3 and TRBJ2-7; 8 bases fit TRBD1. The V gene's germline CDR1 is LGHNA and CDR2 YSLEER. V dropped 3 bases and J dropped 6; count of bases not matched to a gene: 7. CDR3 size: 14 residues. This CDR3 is CASSQYRQGIEQYF. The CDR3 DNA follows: TGCGCCAGCAGCCAGTACCGACAGGGGATCGAGCAGTACTTC.

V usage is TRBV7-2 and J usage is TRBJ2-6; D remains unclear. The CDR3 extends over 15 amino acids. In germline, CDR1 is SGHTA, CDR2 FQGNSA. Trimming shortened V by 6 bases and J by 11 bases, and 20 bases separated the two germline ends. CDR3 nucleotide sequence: TGTGCCAGCAGAGCCCCGTCATGGATCTCCGACGTCCTGACTTTC. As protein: CASRAPSWISDVLTF. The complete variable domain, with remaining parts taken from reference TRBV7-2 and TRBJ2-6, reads GAGVSQSPSNKVTEKGKDVELRCDPISGHTALYWYRQSLGQGLEFLIYFQGNSAPDKSGLPSDRFSAERTGGSVSTLTIQRTQQEDSAVYLCASRAPSWISDVLTFGAGSRLTVL.